These 17 T cell receptor beta chains were all obtained from the same sample, sequenced in a study of spatial heterogeneity in lung cancer. Time point specified: sample taken at primary tumor resection. Unsorted whole RNA of tumor, nontumor lung or frozen PBMC was sequenced. One entry per CDR3 protein, called by TCRdb with MiXCR from the 5' RACE reads. The table shows 4,000 to 5,500 distinct CDR3 sequences, with about 18% occurring only once. This specimen consisted of normal lung tissue next to the tumor, obtained at surgery. The receptors shown here come from a male donor with early-stage non-small cell lung cancer.

Sample share makes this clonotype medium-sized. This chain joins TRBV5-1 and TRBJ2-2; no clear D. From germline, CDR1 is SGHRS and CDR2 YFSETQ. With 2 bases removed from V and 3 bases from J, the gap between germline ends came to 17 bases. CDR3 length: 17 residues. The CDR3 loop reads CASSFQVGFWDTGELFF. CDR3 nucleotide sequence: TGCGCCAGCAGCTTCCAGGTTGGCTTCTGGGACACCGGGGAGCTGTTTTTT.

In this sample, this clonotype turned up many times. V usage is TRBV6-6 and J usage is TRBJ2-7; D is ambiguous. The CDR3 runs 14 residues. Germline V gene data show CDR1 as MNHNY and CDR2 as SVGAGI (reference sequence). Trimming pared 7 bases from V and 2 bases from J, leaving 15 bases between. CDR3 region: CASTEGLGAYEQYF. The CDR3 DNA reads as TGTGCCAGCACCGAAGGGCTCGGAGCCTACGAGCAGTACTTC.

The V call is TRBV5-6, the J call TRBJ1-2; D possibly corresponds to TRBD1 (5 bases). Trimming left V 0 bases short and J 8 bases short, with 11 bases between. The CDR3 spans 13 residues. Per the germline V gene, CDR1 is SGHDT and CDR2 is YYEEEE. As DNA, the CDR3 is TGTGCCAGCAGCTTGGTAGGGGATGAGGGCTACACCTTC. Residues: CASSLVGDEGYTF.

In its sample, this clonotype was seen a few times. V usage is TRBV11-3 and J usage is TRBJ2-5; D is unclear. Per the germline V gene, CDR1 is SGHNT and CDR2 is YENEEA. This CDR3 spans 13 amino acids. V shed 1 base and J shed 1 base, with 4 bases lying between them. CDR3 in amino acids: CASSLGVQETQYF. For the CDR3, the DNA is TGTGCCAGCAGCTTAGGGGTCCAAGAGACCCAGTACTTC.

Within the sample, this clonotype is medium-sized. The genes are TRBV5-5 and TRBJ2-2, with no clear D. Germline loops: CDR1 SGHKS, CDR2 YYEKEE (reference sequence). The CDR3 is made up of 14 amino acids. V was pared by 0 bases and J by 5 bases, with 8 bases between. The CDR3 loop reads CASSLEVETGELFF. For the CDR3, the DNA is TGTGCCAGCAGCTTGGAGGTGGAGACCGGGGAGCTGTTTTTT.

This clonotype is labeled medium-sized. V gene TRBV28 combines with J gene TRBJ2-2; D remains unclear. The V gene's germline CDR1 is MDHEN and CDR2 SYDVKM. This CDR3 has 13 amino acids. Trimming cost V 5 bases and J 1 base, with 5 bases left between them. The CDR3 bases are TGTGCCAGCAGTAACCGGAACACCGGGGAGCTGTTTTTT. Translating gives CASSNRNTGELFF.

Concerning this clonotype: A read error is possible here, since a much larger clone lies one base away. V gene TRBV12-3 or TRBV12-4 combines with J gene TRBJ2-3; TRBD1 matches 9 bases. V lost 5 bases to trimming and J lost 0 bases; unmatched junction nucleotides: 3. The CDR3 loop spans 15 amino acids. The CDR3, as DNA: TGTGCCAGCAGTGTAGGACAGGGGAGCACAGATACGCAGTATTTT. Translation: CASSVGQGSTDTQYF.

In its sample, this clonotype is medium-sized. The chain joins TRBV30 to TRBJ2-2, with 10 nucleotides matching TRBD2. This CDR3 comprises 15 residues. The V and J ends lost 8 bases and 5 bases, in that order; junction bases with no gene match: 11. Germline V gene lookup returns CDR1 GTSNPN and CDR2 SVGIG (reference sequence). The CDR3 coding sequence is TGTGCCCTCAAGAGGGGAGCGGGAGGGACCGGGGAGCTGTTTTTT. It is translated as CALKRGAGGTGELFF.

This clonotype is deemed medium-sized. V is TRBV19 and J is TRBJ2-2, with 14 bases aligning to TRBD2. The CDR3 extends over 17 amino acids. Unmatched junction bases numbered 8, after V lost 7 bases and J lost 4 bases. CDR1 is LNHDA, CDR2 SQIVND, per germline (reference sequence). This CDR3 is CASTPGTSGSPTGELFF. As DNA, the CDR3 is TGTGCCAGTACCCCCGGGACTAGCGGGAGTCCCACCGGGGAGCTGTTTTTT.

The genes are TRBV7-9 and TRBJ2-1, with 9 bases that match TRBD1. Losses at the gene ends were 5 bases for V and 6 bases for J; bases not matched to a gene: 8. The CDR3 is 15 amino acids. Germline CDR1 SEHNR, CDR2 FQNEAQ (reference sequence). The CDR3 is CASSTTGGDSNEQFF. The CDR3 coding sequence is TGTGCCAGCAGCACCACAGGGGGCGATTCCAATGAGCAGTTCTTC.

V and J are TRBV11-1 and TRBJ2-4; no clear D. Between the trimmed V and J ends, which lost 3 bases and 1 base, there was a span of 16 bases. This CDR3 has 17 amino acids. Looked up from germline, CDR1 is SGHAT and CDR2 is FQDESV (reference sequence). The CDR3 nucleotides are TGTGCCAGCAGCTTGGGTAGTTCGGAGTTCGCCAAAAACATTCAGTACTTC. It specifies CASSLGSSEFAKNIQYF.

The gene calls are TRBV20-1 and TRBJ2-7, with 7 bases identical to TRBD2. CDR1 is DFQATT and CDR2 is SNEGSKA in the germline V gene (reference sequence). V gave up 3 bases and J gave up 0 bases; unmatched junction bases: 5. The CDR3 is made up of 14 amino acids. The CDR3 protein is CSARTGGSSYEQYF. The CDR3 DNA sequence: TGCAGTGCTAGGACGGGCGGGAGCTCCTACGAGCAGTACTTC.

In its sample, this clonotype is medium-sized. The chain has TRBV28 and TRBJ2-2; D is perhaps TRBD1 (7 bases). V was pared by 6 bases and J by 7 bases, with 21 bases between. CDR3 length: 16 residues. Germline V gives CDR1 MDHEN, CDR2 SYDVKM. The CDR3 DNA is TGTGCCAGCAGCTGGAAGGCTGCAGGGGGAGGCGGGGAGCTGTTTTTT. This codes for CASSWKAAGGGGELFF.

By proportion, this clonotype is medium-sized. The gene calls are TRBV11-2 and TRBJ2-1, with 11 nucleotides matching TRBD2. The junction had 7 bases not matched to a gene; V was cut back by 5 bases and J by 7 bases. CDR1 and CDR2 from the germline V gene are SGHAT and FQNNGV. This CDR3 spans 15 amino acids. The CDR3 nucleotides are TGTGCCAGCAGCCCGACTAGCGGGGCAACTAATGAGCAGTTCTTC. Protein product: CASSPTSGATNEQFF.

This clonotype is judged large (0.1 to 1%). This chain links TRBV4-2 with TRBJ1-6, with 7 bases aligning to TRBD1. The CDR3 covers 15 residues. Trimming cost V 0 bases and J 7 bases; bases outside gene matches: 3. CDR1 and CDR2 (germline): LGHNA, YNFKEQ. Here the CDR3 reads CASSQDGTENSPLHF. In DNA form, the CDR3 reads TGTGCCAGCAGCCAAGATGGGACAGAGAATTCACCCCTCCACTTT.

The chain couples TRBV7-7 to TRBJ2-5; 9 nucleotides agree with TRBD1. The CDR3 covers 14 residues. Germline CDR1 reads SSHAT; CDR2 reads FNYEAQ (reference sequence). V was pared by 5 bases and J by 5 bases, with 6 bases of the junction left unmatched. Here the CDR3 reads CASSPQGARETQYF. CDR3 in DNA: TGTGCCAGCAGCCCACAGGGGGCGAGGGAGACCCAGTACTTC.

This clonotype was seen a few times. The chain links TRBV5-1 to TRBJ2-3; D may match TRBD1 or TRBD2 (6 bases each). The CDR3 totals 15 residues. With 0 bases removed from V and 3 bases from J, the gap between germline ends came to 11 bases. Germline values: CDR1 SGHRS, CDR2 YFSETQ. CDR3 sequence: CASSLAGGGTDTQYF. CDR3 nucleotides: TGCGCCAGCAGCTTGGCAGGAGGGGGGACAGATACGCAGTATTTT.